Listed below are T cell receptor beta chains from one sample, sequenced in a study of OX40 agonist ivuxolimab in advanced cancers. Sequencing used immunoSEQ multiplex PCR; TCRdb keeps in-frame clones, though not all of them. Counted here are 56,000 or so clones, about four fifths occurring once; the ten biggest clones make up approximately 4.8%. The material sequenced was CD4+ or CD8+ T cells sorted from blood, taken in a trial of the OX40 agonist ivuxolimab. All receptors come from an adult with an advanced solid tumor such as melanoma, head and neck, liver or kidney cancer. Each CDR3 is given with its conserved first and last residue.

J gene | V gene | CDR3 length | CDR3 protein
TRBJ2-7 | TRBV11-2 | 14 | CASSYSRTESEQYF
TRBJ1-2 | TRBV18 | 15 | CASSPTGANDYGYTF
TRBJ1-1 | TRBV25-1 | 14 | CASSEWGRTTEAFF
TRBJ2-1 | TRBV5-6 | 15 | CASSSPGGSYNEQFF
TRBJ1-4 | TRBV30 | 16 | CAWSVLGQGGNEKLFF
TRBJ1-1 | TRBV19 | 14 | CASRQRGGNTEAFF
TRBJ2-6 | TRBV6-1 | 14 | CASSDPLGANVLTF
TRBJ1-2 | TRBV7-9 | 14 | CASSLQAGLYGYTF
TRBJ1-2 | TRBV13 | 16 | CASSLFSGGLNYGYTF
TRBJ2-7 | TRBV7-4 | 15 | CASSFSTAGTYEQYF
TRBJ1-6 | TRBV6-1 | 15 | CASRPYRANNSPLHF
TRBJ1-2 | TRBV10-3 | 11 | CAISDIRGYTF
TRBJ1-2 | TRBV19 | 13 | CASSISANYGYTF
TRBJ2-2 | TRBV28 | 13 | CASSTGDPGELFF
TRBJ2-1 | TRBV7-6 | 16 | CASSLVGGGAGNEQFF
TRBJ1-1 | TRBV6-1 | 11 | CASTGGTEAFF
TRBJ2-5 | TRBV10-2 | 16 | CASSVAQGRWEETQYF
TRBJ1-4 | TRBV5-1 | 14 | CASSAGDTNEKLFF
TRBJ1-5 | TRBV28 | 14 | CASSPDFFGQPQHF
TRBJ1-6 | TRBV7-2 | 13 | CASSLTGHSPLHF
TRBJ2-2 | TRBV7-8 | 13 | CASRVGNTGELFF
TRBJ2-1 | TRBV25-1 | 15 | CASIASGSWNNEQFF